This TCR beta chain was captured by sequencing in a study of control samples from healthy donors and cancer patients. Here immunoSEQ multiplex PCR was the method, and the copy in TCRdb shows in-frame clones only, minus some. The sample lists roughly 93,000 clones; roughly 89% were seen once. This receptor was obtained from a woman in her 50s with colorectal cancer. The sample consisted of PBMCs.

For the CDR3, the DNA is TGTGCCAGCAGTGAAGCAGAAGAGAACACTGAAGCTTTCTTT. This sequence encodes CASSEAEENTEAFF. The chain recombines TRBV6-1 with TRBJ1-1; D not resolved. The germline V gene has CDR1 MNHNS and CDR2 SASEGT. Trimming stripped 0 bases from V and 1 base from J, with 6 bases between. The CDR3 is 14 amino acids.